Detailed here is one TCR beta chain. Some clones are missing from TCRdb's copy, which holds only in-frame ones; the method was immunoSEQ multiplex PCR. In the table there are over 65,000 clones, more than 85% of which are singletons. This entry is derived from a study of T cell changes during pregnancy in multiple sclerosis. This CDR3 has 15 amino acids. V dropped 2 bases and J dropped 1; count of bases not matched to a gene: 1. Germline V gene sequence: CDR1 MNHEY, CDR2 SMNVEV (reference sequence). The TCR sequence derives from a female donor in good health, enrolled as a control in a pregnancy study. J is TRBJ2-3 and V is TRBV27, with TRBD2 matching over 9 bases. The sequences come from peripheral blood, collected in the first trimester of pregnancy. DNA for the CDR3: TGTGCCAGCAGTTTAAAGCGGGGGGGCACAGATACGCAGTATTTT. Translating gives CASSLKRGGTDTQYF.